This TCR beta chain was captured by sequencing in a study of T cells after posttransplantation cyclophosphamide. The CDR3 runs to 15 residues. V lost 6 bases to trimming and J lost 0 bases; unmatched junction nucleotides: 5. Germline values: CDR1 MNHEY, CDR2 SVGAGI. This clone was seen repeatedly, ten times or more. What it recognizes is unknown. Using immunoSEQ multiplex PCR, the repertoire was profiled, and TCRdb retains in-frame clones only, with some absent. Recorded here are around 24,000 clones, none singletons. Points from the study as a whole: TRB clonality was highly associated with recipient CMV seropositivity and reactivation. Blood and skin or GI T cell repertoires showed limited TRB overlap.

Sequenced material: PBMCs. This receptor was obtained from a woman aged 55-69 years in good health, CMV-negative, and a related stem cell transplant donor. V and J are TRBV6-5 and TRBJ1-3; 7 positions match TRBD1. CDR3 amino acids: CASSRTGASGNTIYF. The CDR3 DNA reads as TGTGCCAGCAGCCGCACAGGGGCCTCTGGAAACACCATATATTTT.